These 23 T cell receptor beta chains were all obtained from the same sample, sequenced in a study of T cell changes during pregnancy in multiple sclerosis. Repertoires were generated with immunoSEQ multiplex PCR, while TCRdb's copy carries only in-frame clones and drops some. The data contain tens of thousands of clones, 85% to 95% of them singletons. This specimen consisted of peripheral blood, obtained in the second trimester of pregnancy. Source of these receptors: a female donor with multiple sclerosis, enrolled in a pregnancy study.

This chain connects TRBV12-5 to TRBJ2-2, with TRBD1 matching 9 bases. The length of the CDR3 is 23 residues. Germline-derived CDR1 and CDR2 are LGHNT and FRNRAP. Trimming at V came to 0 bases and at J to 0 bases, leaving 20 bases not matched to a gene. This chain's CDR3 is CASGLVWKIPGTGRTANTGELFF. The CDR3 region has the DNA TGTGCTAGTGGTTTGGTATGGAAAATCCCCGGGACAGGGAGAACAGCGAACACCGGGGAGCTGTTTTTT.

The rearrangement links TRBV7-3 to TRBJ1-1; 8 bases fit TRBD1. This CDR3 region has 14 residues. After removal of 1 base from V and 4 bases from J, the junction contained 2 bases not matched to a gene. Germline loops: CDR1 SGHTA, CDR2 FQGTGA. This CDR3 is CASSLNTGGTEAFF. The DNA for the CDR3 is TGTGCCAGCAGCTTAAATACAGGGGGCACTGAAGCTTTCTTT.

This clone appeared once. In nucleotides, the CDR3 is TGTGCCAGCAGTCGAGACTCCTACGAGCAGTACTTC. This codes for CASSRDSYEQYF. The rearrangement uses TRBV28 and TRBJ2-7, with D unclear. Germline V gene sequence: CDR1 MDHEN, CDR2 SYDVKM. This CDR3 has 12 amino acids. Trimming left V 5 bases short and J 0 bases short, with 5 bases between.

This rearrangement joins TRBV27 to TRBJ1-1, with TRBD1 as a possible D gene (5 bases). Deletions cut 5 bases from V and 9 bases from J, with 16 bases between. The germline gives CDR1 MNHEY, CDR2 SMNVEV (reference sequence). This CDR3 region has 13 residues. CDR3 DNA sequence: TGTGCCAGCAGTCCCCGCGGGGGTTTGAAAGCTTTCTTT. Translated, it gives CASSPRGGLKAFF.

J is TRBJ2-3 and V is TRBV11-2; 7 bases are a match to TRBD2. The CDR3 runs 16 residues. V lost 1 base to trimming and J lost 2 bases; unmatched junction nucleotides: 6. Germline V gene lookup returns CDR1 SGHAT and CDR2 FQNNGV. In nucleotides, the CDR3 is TGTGCCAGCAGCTTAGGGTCTAGCGGATACACAGATACGCAGTATTTT. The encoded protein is CASSLGSSGYTDTQYF.

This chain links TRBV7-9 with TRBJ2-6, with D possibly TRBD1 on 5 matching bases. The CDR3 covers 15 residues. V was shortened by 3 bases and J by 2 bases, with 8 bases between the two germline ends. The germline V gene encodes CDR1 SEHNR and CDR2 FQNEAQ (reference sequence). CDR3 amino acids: CASSFGRAGANVLTF. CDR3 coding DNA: TGTGCCAGCAGCTTCGGCAGGGCTGGGGCCAACGTCCTGACTTTC. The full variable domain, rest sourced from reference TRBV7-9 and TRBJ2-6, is DTGVSQNPRHKITKRGQNVTFRCDPISEHNRLYWYRQTLGQGPEFLTYFQNEAQLEKSRLLSDRFSAERPKGSFSTLEIQRTEQGDSAMYLCASSFGRAGANVLTFGAGSRLTVL.

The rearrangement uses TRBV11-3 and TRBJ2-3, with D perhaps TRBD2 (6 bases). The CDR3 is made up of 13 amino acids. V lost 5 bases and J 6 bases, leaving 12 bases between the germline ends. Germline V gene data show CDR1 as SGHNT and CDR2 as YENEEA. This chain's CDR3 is CASSGGRGDTQYF. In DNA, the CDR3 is TGTGCCAGCAGCGGAGGACGGGGGGATACGCAGTATTTT.

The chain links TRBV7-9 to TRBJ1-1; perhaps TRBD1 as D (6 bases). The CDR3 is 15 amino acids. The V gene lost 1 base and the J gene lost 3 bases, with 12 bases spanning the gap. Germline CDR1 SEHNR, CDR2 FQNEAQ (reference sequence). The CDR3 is CASSLDQGMHTEAFF. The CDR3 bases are TGTGCCAGCAGCTTAGATCAGGGGATGCACACTGAAGCTTTCTTT.

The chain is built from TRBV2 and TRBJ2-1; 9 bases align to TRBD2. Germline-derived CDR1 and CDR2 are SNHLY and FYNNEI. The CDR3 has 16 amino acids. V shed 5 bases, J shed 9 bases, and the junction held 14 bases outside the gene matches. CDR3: CASSTVAGGPPTEQFF. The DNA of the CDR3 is TGTGCCAGCAGTACGGTCGCGGGGGGGCCACCTACTGAGCAGTTCTTC.

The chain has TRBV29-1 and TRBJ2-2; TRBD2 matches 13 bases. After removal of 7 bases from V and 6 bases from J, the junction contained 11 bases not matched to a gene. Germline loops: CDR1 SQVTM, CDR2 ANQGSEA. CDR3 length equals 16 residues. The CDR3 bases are TGCAGCGCAGAGATAATACTAGCGGGGGGGTCCGGGGAGCTGTTTTTT. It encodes CSAEIILAGGSGELFF.

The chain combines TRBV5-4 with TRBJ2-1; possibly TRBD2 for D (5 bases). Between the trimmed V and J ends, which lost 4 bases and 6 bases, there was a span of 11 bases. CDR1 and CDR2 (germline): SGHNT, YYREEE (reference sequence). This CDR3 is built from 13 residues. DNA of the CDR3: TGTGCCAGCAGCACTCCGGACTCCAATGAGCAGTTCTTC. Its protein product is CASSTPDSNEQFF.

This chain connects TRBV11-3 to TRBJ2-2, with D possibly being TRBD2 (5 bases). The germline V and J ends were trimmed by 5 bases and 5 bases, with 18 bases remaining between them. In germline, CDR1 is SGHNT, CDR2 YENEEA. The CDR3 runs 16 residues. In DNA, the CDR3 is TGTGCCAGCAGCCCTGAACCCACCCGGGGTACCGGGGAGCTGTTTTTT. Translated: CASSPEPTRGTGELFF.

The CDR3 coding sequence is TGTGCCACCGGGAAGTTGGGGAACACTGAAGCTTTCTTT. Its protein product is CATGKLGNTEAFF. The V call is TRBV5-4, the J call TRBJ1-1; D is ambiguous. Germline assignment: CDR1 SGHNT and CDR2 YYREEE (reference sequence). The CDR3 sequence is 13 residues long. Trimming cost V 9 bases and J 1 base, with 13 bases left between them.

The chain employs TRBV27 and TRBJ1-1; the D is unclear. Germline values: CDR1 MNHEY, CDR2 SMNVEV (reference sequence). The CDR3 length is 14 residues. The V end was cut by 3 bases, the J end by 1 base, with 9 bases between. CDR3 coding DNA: TGTGCCAGCAGTTTCGGAGGAACGAACACTGAAGCTTTCTTT. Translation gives CASSFGGTNTEAFF.

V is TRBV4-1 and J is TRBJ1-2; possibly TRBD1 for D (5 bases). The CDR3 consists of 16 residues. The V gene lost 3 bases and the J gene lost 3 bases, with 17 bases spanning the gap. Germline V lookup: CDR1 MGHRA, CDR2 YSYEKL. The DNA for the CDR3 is TGCGCCAGCAGCCAGGGACTTATACGGGGAGACTATGGCTACACCTTC. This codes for CASSQGLIRGDYGYTF.

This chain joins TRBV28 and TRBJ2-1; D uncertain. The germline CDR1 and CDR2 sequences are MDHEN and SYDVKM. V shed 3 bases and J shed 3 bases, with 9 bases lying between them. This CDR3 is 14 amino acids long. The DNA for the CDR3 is TGTGCCAGCAGTTTGCTTACGGGCTACAATGAGCAGTTCTTC. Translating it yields CASSLLTGYNEQFF.

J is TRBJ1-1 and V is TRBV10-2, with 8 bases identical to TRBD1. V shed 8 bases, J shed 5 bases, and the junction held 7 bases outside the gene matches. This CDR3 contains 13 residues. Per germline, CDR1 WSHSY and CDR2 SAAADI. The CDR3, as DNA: TGCGCCAGCGTGGGACAGGTAGGGACTGAAGCTTTCTTT. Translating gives CASVGQVGTEAFF.

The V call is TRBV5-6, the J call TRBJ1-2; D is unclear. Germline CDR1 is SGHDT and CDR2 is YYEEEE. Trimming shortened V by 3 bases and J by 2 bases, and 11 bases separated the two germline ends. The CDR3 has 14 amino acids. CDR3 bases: TGTGCCAGCAGCTATGGCGACACAAACTATGGCTACACCTTC. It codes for CASSYGDTNYGYTF.

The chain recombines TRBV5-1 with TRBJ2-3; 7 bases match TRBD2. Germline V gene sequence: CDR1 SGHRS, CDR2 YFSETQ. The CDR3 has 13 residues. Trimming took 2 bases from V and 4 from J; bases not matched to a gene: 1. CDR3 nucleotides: TGCGCCAGCAGCTTAGCGGGGTCAGATACGCAGTATTTT. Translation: CASSLAGSDTQYF. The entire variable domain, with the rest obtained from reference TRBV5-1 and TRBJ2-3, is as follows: KAGVTQTPRYLIKTRGQQVTLSCSPISGHRSVSWYQQTPGQGLQFLFEYFSETQRNKGNFPGRFSGRQFSNSRSEMNVSTLELGDSALYLCASSLAGSDTQYFGPGTRLTVL.

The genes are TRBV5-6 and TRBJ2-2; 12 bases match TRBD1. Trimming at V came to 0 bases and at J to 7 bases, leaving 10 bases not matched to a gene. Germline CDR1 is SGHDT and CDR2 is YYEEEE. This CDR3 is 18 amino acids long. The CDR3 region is CASSLDPRDRGLRGELFF. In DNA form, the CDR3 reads TGTGCCAGCAGCTTGGATCCCCGGGACAGGGGGCTGCGCGGGGAGCTGTTTTTT.

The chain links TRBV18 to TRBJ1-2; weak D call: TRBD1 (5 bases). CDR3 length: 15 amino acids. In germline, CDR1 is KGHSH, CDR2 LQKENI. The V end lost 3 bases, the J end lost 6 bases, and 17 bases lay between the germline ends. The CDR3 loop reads CASSPTPDTVDGYTF. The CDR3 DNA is TGTGCCAGCTCACCGACCCCGGACACAGTTGATGGCTACACCTTC.

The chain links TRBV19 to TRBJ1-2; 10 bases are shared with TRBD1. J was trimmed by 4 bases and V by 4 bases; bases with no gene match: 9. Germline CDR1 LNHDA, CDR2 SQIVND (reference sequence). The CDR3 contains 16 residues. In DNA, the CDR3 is TGTGCCAGTAGTACCGGGACAGGGGAGGTGGGCTATGGCTACACCTTC. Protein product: CASSTGTGEVGYGYTF.

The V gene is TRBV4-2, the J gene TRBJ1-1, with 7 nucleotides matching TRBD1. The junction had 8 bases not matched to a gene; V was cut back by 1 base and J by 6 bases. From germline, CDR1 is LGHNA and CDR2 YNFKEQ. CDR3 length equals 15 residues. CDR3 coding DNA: TGTGCCAGCAGCCAAGGTATACAGGGGAGCGCTGAAGCTTTCTTT. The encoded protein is CASSQGIQGSAEAFF.